The clone carrying this TCR beta chain has only a few counts. Its antigen is unknown. These data are taken from a study of cytomegalovirus exposure and HLA in healthy donors. Everyone who donated was a healthy bone marrow donor. The CDR3 has 14 residues. The germline V gene has CDR1 MDHEN and CDR2 SYDVKM. The J segment lost 6 bases and the V segment lost 6 bases, leaving 7 bases of the junction unmatched. Findings and caveats of the study: Whilst most TCR sequences proved rare, a subset of public TCRs occurred across many donors.

PCR used 60 Vbeta primers and 13 Jbeta primers. Produced via immunoSEQ multiplex PCR; TCRdb's table is partial and in-frame only. The sample has 95,000 to 100,000 clones, approximately 77% seen once. This receptor was identified in a female donor in good health and CMV-seronegative. The chain recombines TRBV28 with TRBJ1-5; 8 bases are a match to TRBD1. The sample comprised PBMCs. The chain's CDR3 is CASSPGQGSQPQHF. Written as DNA, the CDR3 is TGTGCCAGCAGCCCCGGACAGGGAAGTCAGCCCCAGCATTTT.